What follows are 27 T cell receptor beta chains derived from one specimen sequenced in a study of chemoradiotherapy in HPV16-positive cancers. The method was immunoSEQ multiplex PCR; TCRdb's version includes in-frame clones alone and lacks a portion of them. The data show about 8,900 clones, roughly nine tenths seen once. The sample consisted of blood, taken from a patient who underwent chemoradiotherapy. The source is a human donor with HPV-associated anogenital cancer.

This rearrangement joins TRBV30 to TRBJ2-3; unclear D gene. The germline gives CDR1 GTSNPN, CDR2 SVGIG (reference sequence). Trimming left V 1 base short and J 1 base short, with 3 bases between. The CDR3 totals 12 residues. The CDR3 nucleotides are TGTGCCTGGAGTGCGGGCACAGATACGCAGTATTTT. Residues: CAWSAGTDTQYF.

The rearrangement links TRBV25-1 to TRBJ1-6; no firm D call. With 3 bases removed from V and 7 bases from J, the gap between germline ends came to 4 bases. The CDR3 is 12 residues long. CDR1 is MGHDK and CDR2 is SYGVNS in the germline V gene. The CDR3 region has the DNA TGTGCCAGCAGTGATTTCAATTCACCCCTCCACTTT. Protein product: CASSDFNSPLHF.

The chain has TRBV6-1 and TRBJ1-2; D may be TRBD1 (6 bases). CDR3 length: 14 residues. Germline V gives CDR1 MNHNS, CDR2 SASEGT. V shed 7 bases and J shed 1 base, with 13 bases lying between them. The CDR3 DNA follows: TGTGCCAGCACGGGGGGGGCGGTTAACTATGGCTACACCTTC. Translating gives CASTGGAVNYGYTF.

The CDR3 loop is CAQGDRDYTEAFF. CDR3 DNA sequence: TGTGCCCAAGGGGACAGGGACTATACTGAAGCTTTCTTT. The chain recombines TRBV7-9 with TRBJ1-1; 9 bases line up with TRBD1. The CDR3 consists of 13 residues. The germline gives CDR1 SEHNR, CDR2 FQNEAQ (reference sequence). The trim removed 11 bases at V and 5 bases at J, leaving 9 bases unmatched.

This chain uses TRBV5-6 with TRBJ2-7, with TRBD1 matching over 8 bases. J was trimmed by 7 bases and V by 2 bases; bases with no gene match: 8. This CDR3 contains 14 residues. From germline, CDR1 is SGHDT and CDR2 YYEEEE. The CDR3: CASSFGGQGREQYV. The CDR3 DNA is TGTGCCAGCAGCTTTGGAGGACAGGGTCGGGAGCAGTACGTC.

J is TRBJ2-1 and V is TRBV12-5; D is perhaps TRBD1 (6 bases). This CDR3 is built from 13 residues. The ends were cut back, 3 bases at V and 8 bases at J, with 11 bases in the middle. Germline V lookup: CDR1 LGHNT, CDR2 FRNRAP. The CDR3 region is CASGLQGWDEQFF. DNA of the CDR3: TGTGCTAGTGGTTTACAGGGTTGGGATGAGCAGTTCTTC.

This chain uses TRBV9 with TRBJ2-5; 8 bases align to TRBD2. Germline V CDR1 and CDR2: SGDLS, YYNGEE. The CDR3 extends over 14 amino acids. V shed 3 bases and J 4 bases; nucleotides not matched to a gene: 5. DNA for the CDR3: TGTGCCAGCAGCGAGGGAAGCGGGGGAGAGACCCAGTACTTC. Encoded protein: CASSEGSGGETQYF.

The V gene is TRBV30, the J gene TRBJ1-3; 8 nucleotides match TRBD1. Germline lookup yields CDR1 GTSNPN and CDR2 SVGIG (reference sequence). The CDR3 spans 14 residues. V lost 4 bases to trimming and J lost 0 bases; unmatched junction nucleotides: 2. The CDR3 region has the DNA TGTGCCTGGAAGGGACAGGTCTCTGGAAACACCATATATTTT. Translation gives CAWKGQVSGNTIYF. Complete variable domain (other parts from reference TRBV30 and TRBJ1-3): SQTIHQWPATLVQPVGSPLSLECTVEGTSNPNLYWYRQAAGRGLQLLFYSVGIGQISSEVPQNLSASRPQDRQFILSSKKLLLSDSGFYLCAWKGQVSGNTIYFGEGSWLTVV.

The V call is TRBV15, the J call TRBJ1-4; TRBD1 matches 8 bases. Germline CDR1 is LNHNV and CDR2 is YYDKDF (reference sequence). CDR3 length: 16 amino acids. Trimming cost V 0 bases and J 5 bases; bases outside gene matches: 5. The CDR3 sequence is CATSRDVRTGNEKLFF. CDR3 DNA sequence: TGTGCCACCAGCAGAGATGTCCGGACAGGGAATGAAAAACTGTTTTTT. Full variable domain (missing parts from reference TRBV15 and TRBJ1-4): DAMVIQNPRYQVTQFGKPVTLSCSQTLNHNVMYWYQQKSSQAPKLLFHYYDKDFNNEADTPDNFQSRRPNTSFCFLDIRSPGLGDTAMYLCATSRDVRTGNEKLFFGSGTQLSVL.

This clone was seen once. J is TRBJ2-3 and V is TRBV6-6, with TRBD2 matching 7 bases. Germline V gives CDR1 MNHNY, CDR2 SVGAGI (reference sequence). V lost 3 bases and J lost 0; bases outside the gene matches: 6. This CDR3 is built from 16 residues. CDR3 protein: CASSYLAVISTDTQYF. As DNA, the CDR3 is TGTGCCAGCAGTTATCTAGCGGTGATTAGCACAGATACGCAGTATTTT.

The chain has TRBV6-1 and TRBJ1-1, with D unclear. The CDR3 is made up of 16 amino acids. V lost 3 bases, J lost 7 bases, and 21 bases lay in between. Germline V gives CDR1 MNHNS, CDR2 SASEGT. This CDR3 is CASSDGSEIPLFEAFF. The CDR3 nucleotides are TGTGCCAGCAGTGATGGGTCGGAGATTCCCCTCTTTGAAGCTTTCTTT.

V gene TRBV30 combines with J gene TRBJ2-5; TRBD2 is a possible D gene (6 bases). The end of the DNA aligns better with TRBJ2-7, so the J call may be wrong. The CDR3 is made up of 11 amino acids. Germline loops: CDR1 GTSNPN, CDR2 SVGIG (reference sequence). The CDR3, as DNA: TGTGCCTGGAGTAACGGGGGCGAGCAGTACTTC. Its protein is CAWSNGGEQYF.

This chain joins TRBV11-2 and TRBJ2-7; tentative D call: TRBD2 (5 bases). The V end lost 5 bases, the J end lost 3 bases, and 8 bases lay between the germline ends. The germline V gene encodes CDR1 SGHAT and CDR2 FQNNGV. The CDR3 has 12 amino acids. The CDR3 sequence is CASSRGFYEQYF. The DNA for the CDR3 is TGTGCCAGCAGCCGCGGGTTCTACGAGCAGTACTTC. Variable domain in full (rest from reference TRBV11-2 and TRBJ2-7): EAGVAQSPRYKIIEKRQSVAFWCNPISGHATLYWYQQILGQGPKLLIQFQNNGVVDDSQLPKDRFSAERLKGVDSTLKIQPAKLEDSAVYLCASSRGFYEQYFGPGTRLTVT.

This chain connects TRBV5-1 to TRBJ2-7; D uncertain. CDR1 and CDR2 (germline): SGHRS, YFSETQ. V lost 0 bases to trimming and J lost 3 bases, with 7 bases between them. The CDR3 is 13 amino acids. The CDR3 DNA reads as TGCGCCAGCAGCTTGGCCCCCTACTACGAGCAGTACTTC. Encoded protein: CASSLAPYYEQYF.

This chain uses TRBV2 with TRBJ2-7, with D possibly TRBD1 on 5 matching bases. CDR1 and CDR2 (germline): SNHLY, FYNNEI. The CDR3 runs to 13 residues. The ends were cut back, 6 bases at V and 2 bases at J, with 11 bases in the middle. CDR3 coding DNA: TGTGCCAGCAGGCTTGACAGAGCCTACGAGCAGTACTTC. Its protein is CASRLDRAYEQYF.

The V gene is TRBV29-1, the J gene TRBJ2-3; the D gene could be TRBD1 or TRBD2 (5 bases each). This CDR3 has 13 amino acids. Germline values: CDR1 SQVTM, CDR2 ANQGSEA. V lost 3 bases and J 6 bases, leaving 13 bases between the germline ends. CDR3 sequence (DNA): TGCAGCGTTGATTACGGGGCAGGGGATACGCAGTATTTT. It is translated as CSVDYGAGDTQYF.

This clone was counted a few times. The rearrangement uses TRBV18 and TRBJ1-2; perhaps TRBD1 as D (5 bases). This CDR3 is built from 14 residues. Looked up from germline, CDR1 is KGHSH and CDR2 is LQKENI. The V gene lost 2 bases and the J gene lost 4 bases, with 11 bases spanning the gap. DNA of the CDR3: TGTGCCAGCTCACCAGGAGGGGTTGGCTATGGCTACACCTTC. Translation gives CASSPGGVGYGYTF.

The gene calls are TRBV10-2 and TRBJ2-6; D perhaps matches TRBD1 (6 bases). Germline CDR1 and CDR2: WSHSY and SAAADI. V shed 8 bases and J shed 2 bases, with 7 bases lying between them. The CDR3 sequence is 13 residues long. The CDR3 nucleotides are TGCGCCAGCCGGGACACTGGGGCCAACGTCCTGACTTTC. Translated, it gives CASRDTGANVLTF.

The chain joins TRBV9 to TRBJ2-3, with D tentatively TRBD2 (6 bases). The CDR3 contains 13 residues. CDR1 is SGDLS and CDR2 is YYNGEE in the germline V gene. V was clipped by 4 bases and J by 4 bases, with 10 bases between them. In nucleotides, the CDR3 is TGTGCCAGCAGCCTTGGGACTTCAGATACGCAGTATTTT. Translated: CASSLGTSDTQYF.

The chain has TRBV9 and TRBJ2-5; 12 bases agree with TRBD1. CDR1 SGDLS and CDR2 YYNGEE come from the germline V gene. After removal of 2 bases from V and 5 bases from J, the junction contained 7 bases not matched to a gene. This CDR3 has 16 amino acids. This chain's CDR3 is CASSVGTGGVVETQYF. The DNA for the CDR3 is TGTGCCAGCAGCGTTGGGACAGGGGGCGTTGTGGAGACCCAGTACTTC.

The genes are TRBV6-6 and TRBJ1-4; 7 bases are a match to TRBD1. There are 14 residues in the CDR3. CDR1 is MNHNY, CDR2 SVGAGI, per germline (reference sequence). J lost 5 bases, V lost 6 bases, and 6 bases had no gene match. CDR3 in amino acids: CASRGDSQNEKLFF. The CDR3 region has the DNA TGTGCCAGCAGAGGGGACAGTCAAAATGAAAAACTGTTTTTT.

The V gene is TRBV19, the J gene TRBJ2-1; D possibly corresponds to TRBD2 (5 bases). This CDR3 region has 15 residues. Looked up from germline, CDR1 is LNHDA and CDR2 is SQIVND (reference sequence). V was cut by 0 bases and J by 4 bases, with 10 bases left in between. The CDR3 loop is CASSIDGSGYNEQFF. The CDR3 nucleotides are TGTGCCAGTAGTATAGATGGGAGCGGATACAATGAGCAGTTCTTC.

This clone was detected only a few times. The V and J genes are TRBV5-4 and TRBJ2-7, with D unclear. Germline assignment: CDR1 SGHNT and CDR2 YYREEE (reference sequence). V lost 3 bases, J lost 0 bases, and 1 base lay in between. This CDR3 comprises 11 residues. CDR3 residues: CASSSSYEQYF. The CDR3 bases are TGTGCCAGCAGCTCCTCCTACGAGCAGTACTTC.

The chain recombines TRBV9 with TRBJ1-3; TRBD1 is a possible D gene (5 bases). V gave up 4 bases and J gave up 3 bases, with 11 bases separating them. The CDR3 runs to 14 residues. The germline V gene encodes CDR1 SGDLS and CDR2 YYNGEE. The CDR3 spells CASSSGGSGNTIYF. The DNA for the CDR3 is TGTGCCAGCAGCAGCGGGGGTAGTGGAAACACCATATATTTT.

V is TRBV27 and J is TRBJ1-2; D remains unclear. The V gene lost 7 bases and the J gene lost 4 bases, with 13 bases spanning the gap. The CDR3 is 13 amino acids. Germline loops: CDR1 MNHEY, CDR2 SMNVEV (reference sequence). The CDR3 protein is CASTARGAYGYTF. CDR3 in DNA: TGTGCCAGCACCGCCCGGGGAGCCTATGGCTACACCTTC.

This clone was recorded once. CDR3 in amino acids: CASSNLGNRYNSPLHF. In DNA form, the CDR3 reads TGTGCCAGTAGTAACCTGGGCAACCGATATAATTCACCCCTCCACTTT. V and J are TRBV19 and TRBJ1-6; no definite D call. This CDR3 spans 16 amino acids. Germline CDR1 LNHDA, CDR2 SQIVND (reference sequence). Trimming stripped 4 bases from V and 4 bases from J, with 14 bases between.

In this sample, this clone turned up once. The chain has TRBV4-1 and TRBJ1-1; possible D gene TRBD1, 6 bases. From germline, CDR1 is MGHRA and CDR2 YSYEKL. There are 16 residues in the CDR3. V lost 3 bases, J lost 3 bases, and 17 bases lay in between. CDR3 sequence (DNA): TGCGCCAGCAGCCACCCCCAGGGGCGCCTGGACACTGAAGCTTTCTTT. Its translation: CASSHPQGRLDTEAFF.